The 14 T cell receptor beta chains listed next were all sequenced from one sample in a study of cytomegalovirus exposure and HLA in healthy donors. The PCR ran on 60 Vbeta and 13 Jbeta primers. TCRdb keeps only in-frame clones here, not all; method: immunoSEQ multiplex PCR. Here the sample spans 110,000 to 150,000 clones, about 74% being singletons. Specimen: PBMCs. The receptors come from a man in his late teens or twenties in good health and CMV-seropositive.

The chain uses TRBV5-1 and TRBJ2-7, with 12 bases lining up with TRBD2. The junction had 6 bases not matched to a gene; V was cut back by 6 bases and J by 2 bases. This CDR3 contains 15 residues. Germline V gene data show CDR1 as SGHRS and CDR2 as YFSETQ. In DNA form, the CDR3 reads TGCGCCAGCACGAGACTAGCGGGAGAGGCCTACGAGCAGTACTTC. It is translated as CASTRLAGEAYEQYF.

The rearrangement joins TRBV29-1 to TRBJ2-5; 7 nucleotides align to TRBD1. The V gene end was trimmed by 2 bases and the J gene end by 5 bases; junction bases not matched to a gene: 5. Germline CDR1 and CDR2: SQVTM and ANQGSEA. The CDR3 is 13 amino acids. CDR3 protein: CSVEKVTGETQYF. The CDR3 DNA sequence: TGCAGCGTTGAAAAGGTGACAGGGGAGACCCAGTACTTC. The full variable domain, rest sourced from reference TRBV29-1 and TRBJ2-5, is SAVISQKPSRDICQRGTSLTIQCQVDSQVTMMFWYRQQPGQSLTLIATANQGSEATYESGFVIDKFPISRPNLTFSTLTVSNMSPEDSSIYLCSVEKVTGETQYFGPGTRLLVL.

The rearrangement joins TRBV15 to TRBJ2-7; TRBD1 matches at 7 bases. Germline V CDR1 and CDR2: LNHNV, YYDKDF (reference sequence). The CDR3 totals 14 residues. After removal of 1 base from V and 1 base from J, the junction contained 1 base not matched to a gene. CDR3 nucleotides: TGTGCCACCAGCAGAGGGACAGGTTCCTACGAGCAGTACTTC. This sequence encodes CATSRGTGSYEQYF. Full variable domain (rest looked up from reference TRBV15 and TRBJ2-7): DAMVIQNPRYQVTQFGKPVTLSCSQTLNHNVMYWYQQKSSQAPKLLFHYYDKDFNNEADTPDNFQSRRPNTSFCFLDIRSPGLGDTAMYLCATSRGTGSYEQYFGPGTRLTVT.

This clone was counted between two and nine times. This sequence joins TRBV28 and TRBJ1-2; possibly TRBD1 for D (6 bases). The CDR3 consists of 12 residues. Germline CDR1 reads MDHEN; CDR2 reads SYDVKM. V lost 3 bases and J lost 8, with 10 bases in between. The CDR3 nucleotides are TGTGCCAGCAGTTTGGGACATGGGGGCTACACCTTC. The encoded protein is CASSLGHGGYTF.

The V call is TRBV4-2, the J call TRBJ1-4; no clear D. The V gene's germline CDR1 is LGHNA and CDR2 YNFKEQ. V was trimmed by 0 bases and J by 10 bases, leaving 12 bases between them. The CDR3 sequence is 14 residues long. CDR3 sequence: CASSQERGIRKLFF. The CDR3 nucleotides are TGTGCCAGCAGCCAAGAGAGAGGAATAAGAAAACTGTTTTTT.

This sequence joins TRBV4-3 and TRBJ1-2, with D perhaps TRBD1 (6 bases). Per germline, CDR1 LGHNA and CDR2 YSLEER. V was trimmed by 3 bases and J by 8 bases, leaving 16 bases between them. This CDR3 region has 14 residues. CDR3 in amino acids: CASSHRQGPEGYTF. The CDR3 nucleotides are TGCGCCAGCAGCCACCGTCAGGGGCCTGAGGGCTACACCTTC.

The chain employs TRBV28 and TRBJ2-3, with 7 bases lining up with TRBD1. With 2 bases clipped from V and 4 bases from J, the junction kept 12 bases outside the gene matches. The CDR3 length is 17 residues. Germline values: CDR1 MDHEN, CDR2 SYDVKM. CDR3 amino acids: CASSLSGQVGVADTQYF. The CDR3 nucleotides read TGTGCCAGCAGTTTAAGCGGACAGGTGGGGGTCGCAGATACGCAGTATTTT.

The rearrangement links TRBV19 to TRBJ2-5; TRBD2 matches at 11 bases. The length of the CDR3 is 16 residues. V was pared by 3 bases and J by 10 bases, with 13 bases of the junction left unmatched. Per the germline V gene, CDR1 is LNHDA and CDR2 is SQIVND (reference sequence). CDR3 residues: CASSIGLAGSLQGQYF. CDR3 bases: TGTGCCAGTAGTATCGGACTAGCGGGCTCCCTTCAGGGCCAGTACTTC.

V usage is TRBV29-1 and J usage is TRBJ2-7; 11 nucleotides agree with TRBD1. This CDR3 is 13 amino acids long. The V segment lost 6 bases and the J segment 5 bases; nucleotides outside the gene matches: 6. The germline V gene has CDR1 SQVTM and CDR2 ANQGSEA. The CDR3 loop is CSVTDRGPHEQYF. CDR3 DNA: TGCAGCGTAACGGACAGGGGGCCCCACGAGCAGTACTTC.

The V call is TRBV6-6, the J call TRBJ1-1, with 7 positions matching TRBD1. Per the germline V gene, CDR1 is MNHNY and CDR2 is SVGAGI (reference sequence). V lost 6 bases and J lost 1; bases outside the gene matches: 5. The CDR3 has 14 amino acids. CDR3 nucleotides: TGTGCCAGCAGACAACAGGGGACGAACACTGAAGCTTTCTTT. It encodes CASRQQGTNTEAFF.

V is TRBV4-1 and J is TRBJ2-2, with D perhaps matching TRBD1 (6 bases). Germline loops: CDR1 MGHRA, CDR2 YSYEKL. The CDR3 has 16 amino acids. Trimming stripped 4 bases from V and 0 bases from J, with 12 bases between. DNA of the CDR3: TGCGCCAGCAGCCCTAGGGACACGGCGAACACCGGGGAGCTGTTTTTT. It encodes CASSPRDTANTGELFF.

The chain recombines TRBV27 with TRBJ2-1, with 7 bases fitting TRBD1. Germline V lookup: CDR1 MNHEY, CDR2 SMNVEV (reference sequence). This CDR3 region has 14 residues. The V segment lost 6 bases and the J segment 4 bases; nucleotides outside the gene matches: 6. The CDR3 reads CASRSGQKYNEQFF. CDR3 in DNA: TGTGCCAGCAGATCGGGACAGAAATACAATGAGCAGTTCTTC.

V gene TRBV4-2 combines with J gene TRBJ1-2; 7 nucleotides agree with TRBD1. Per the germline V gene, CDR1 is LGHNA and CDR2 is YNFKEQ. This CDR3 contains 15 residues. The trim removed 3 bases at V and 5 bases at J, leaving 9 bases unmatched. The CDR3 bases are TGTGCCAGCAGCCAGACAATGACAGGGTGGTATGGCTACACCTTC. Amino acids: CASSQTMTGWYGYTF.

The chain has TRBV5-6 and TRBJ2-5, with TRBD1 identical over 8 bases. This CDR3 comprises 15 residues. Per the germline V gene, CDR1 is SGHDT and CDR2 is YYEEEE. J gave up 3 bases and V 6 bases, and 10 bases lay outside the gene matches. CDR3 sequence (DNA): TGTGCCAGCACCTCCTACGGGACAGGAGAAGAGACCCAGTACTTC. It translates to CASTSYGTGEETQYF.